This T cell receptor (beta chain) originates from a study of blood T cell repertoires in COVID-19. Across the study: COVID-19 samples collected from the United States, Italy and Spain covered acute and convalescent phases. T cells, B-cell-depleted T cells, or PBMCs provided the cDNA or gDNA that served as material.

V shed 5 bases, J shed 0 bases, and the junction held 12 bases outside the gene matches. The germline CDR1 and CDR2 sequences are MDHEN and SYDVKM. The CDR3 spans 18 residues. Authors' analysis steps: It was from reference gene primer amplification that nucleated cell counts were estimated. Clones were sequenced by immunoSEQ multiplex PCR, and TCRdb holds only the in-frame ones, with some missing. V, J and clone size were drawn from that table, and D and trimming were deduced from the DNA. The table has over 100,000 clones, over 70% seen once; the top ten hold 0.65% to 0.9%. This receptor was identified in a woman in her 70s with acute or convalescent COVID-19. The V and J genes are TRBV28 and TRBJ1-1, with TRBD1 matching 10 bases. Sequenced: peripheral blood. The CDR3 loop is CASSPLLGQGGLNTEAFF. The CDR3 DNA follows: TGTGCCAGCAGTCCCTTACTCGGACAGGGGGGGTTGAACACTGAAGCTTTCTTT.